This T cell receptor beta chain emerged from a study of monozygotic twins with cystic fibrosis. Study-level points and caveats: In this small cohort, shared CDR3 numbers showed no association with age, concordance or disease severity. J usage was most co-twin-similar in 8 of 16 pairs, V in 13. Low clonality (median around 0.0095) suggested a mostly naive repertoire.

Produced via immunoSEQ multiplex PCR; TCRdb's table is partial and in-frame only. The table records some 15,000 clones, about 85% of them present only once. This clone was found a few times. Its antigen remains unidentified. The V end was cut by 4 bases, the J end by 6 bases, with 15 bases between. CDR1 is MGHDK and CDR2 is SYGVNS in the germline V gene. This CDR3 is 14 amino acids long. This TCR came from a boy aged 10-17 years with cystic fibrosis. V and J are TRBV25-1 and TRBJ1-1; weak D call: TRBD1 (5 bases). Specimen: blood. The CDR3 here is CASSGQSVVAEAFF. CDR3 nucleotide sequence: TGTGCCAGCAGTGGACAGAGCGTGGTTGCTGAAGCTTTCTTT.